The 18 T cell receptor beta chains below come from one sample, sequenced in a study of shared clonotypes between healthy human individuals. Positive CCR7 selection of CD45RO-negative cells yielded the naive CD8 cells, and terminally differentiated effector memory CD45RA+ cells were excluded. The protocol was immunoSEQ multiplex PCR, while the TCRdb copy is restricted to in-frame clones and leaves out a portion. The sample has some 2,100,000 clones, 85% to 95% seen once. What was sequenced was naive CD8+ T cells from PBMCs. The receptors shown here come from a man aged 18 to 29 in good health. Some clones in this sample may be carry-over from other donors' samples.

The gene calls are TRBV9 and TRBJ2-5, with D possibly matching TRBD1 (5 bases). With 4 bases removed from V and 3 bases from J, the gap between germline ends came to 10 bases. Germline V gene lookup returns CDR1 SGDLS and CDR2 YYNGEE. This CDR3 comprises 13 residues. The chain's CDR3 is CASSPGFEETQYF. The CDR3 DNA reads TGTGCCAGCAGCCCAGGGTTCGAAGAGACCCAGTACTTC.

This clone was seen more than once but under ten times. The identical CDR3 is also encoded by other nucleotide sequences in the sample. The chain links TRBV15 to TRBJ1-5, with D unresolved. The CDR3 runs 12 residues. CDR1 and CDR2 from the germline V gene are LNHNV and YYDKDF (reference sequence). Trimming stripped 5 bases from V and 4 bases from J, with 6 bases between. The CDR3 region is CATSGGNQPQHF. DNA for the CDR3: TGTGCCACCAGCGGAGGGAATCAGCCCCAGCATTTT.

This clone occurred once. Other DNA sequences in this specimen translate into the identical CDR3. This CDR3 is CASSTGGTEAFF. The CDR3 DNA follows: TGTGCCAGCAGCACCGGAGGCACTGAAGCTTTCTTT. The chain combines TRBV7-9 with TRBJ1-1; D remains ambiguous. The CDR3 has 12 residues. V was pared by 5 bases and J by 4 bases, with 8 bases between. The germline CDR1 and CDR2 sequences are SEHNR and FQNEAQ (reference sequence).

The rearrangement joins TRBV25-1 to TRBJ1-1; D call uncertain. The CDR3 has 11 amino acids. The germline V gene has CDR1 MGHDK and CDR2 SYGVNS. V was trimmed by 6 bases and J by 5 bases, leaving 7 bases between them. The CDR3 spells CASSWATEAFF. The CDR3 DNA sequence: TGTGCCAGCAGCTGGGCTACTGAAGCTTTCTTT.

The J gene is TRBJ2-6, the V gene TRBV27; 7 bases are a match to TRBD1. This CDR3 spans 17 amino acids. The ends lost 8 bases at V and 0 bases at J; junction bases unmatched: 10. Germline V lookup: CDR1 MNHEY, CDR2 SMNVEV (reference sequence). The CDR3 nucleotides are TGTGCCAGCTCCCCCGGGACAGTCATCTCTGGGGCCAACGTCCTGACTTTC. This codes for CASSPGTVISGANVLTF. The full variable domain, with the rest looked up from reference TRBV27 and TRBJ2-6, is EAQVTQNPRYLITVTGKKLTVTCSQNMNHEYMSWYRQDPGLGLRQIYYSMNVEVTDKGDVPEGYKVSRKEKRNFPLILESPSPNQTSLYFCASSPGTVISGANVLTFGAGSRLTVL.

The chain recombines TRBV7-9 with TRBJ2-7, with D maybe TRBD2 (6 bases). The CDR3 totals 15 residues. CDR1 SEHNR and CDR2 FQNEAQ come from the germline V gene (reference sequence). The V and J ends lost 3 bases and 0 bases respectively, with 12 bases between them. The CDR3 protein is CASSFLSGSSYEQYF. CDR3 in DNA: TGTGCCAGCAGCTTTCTTAGCGGCAGCTCCTACGAGCAGTACTTC.

This clone was observed a handful of times. The V and J genes are TRBV13 and TRBJ2-2, with 7 bases aligning to TRBD2. V dropped 4 bases and J dropped 6; count of bases not matched to a gene: 2. Germline values: CDR1 PRHDT, CDR2 FYEKMQ (reference sequence). The CDR3 covers 13 residues. The CDR3 region has the DNA TGTGCCAGCAGCTGGACTAGGGCCGGGGAGCTGTTTTTT. Protein sequence: CASSWTRAGELFF.

V usage is TRBV11-3 and J usage is TRBJ1-1; the D gene is possibly TRBD1 (6 bases). Germline CDR1 and CDR2: SGHNT and YENEEA. V lost 1 base to trimming and J lost 4 bases, with 25 bases between them. This CDR3 has 19 residues. DNA of the CDR3: TGTGCCAGCAGCTTAGTATCTGGGGAGGGTCAGGGGATTGGCACTGAAGCTTTCTTT. The encoded protein is CASSLVSGEGQGIGTEAFF.

A few counts support this clone. Other DNA sequences in this sample translate to the same CDR3. The genes are TRBV9 and TRBJ2-7, with 9 nucleotides matching TRBD2. V trimming: 0 bases; J trimming: 3 bases; junction bases outside the gene matches: 1. The CDR3 totals 14 residues. The germline V gene has CDR1 SGDLS and CDR2 YYNGEE. The CDR3 DNA is TGTGCCAGCAGCGTAGGTAGCGGGAGCTACGAGCAGTACTTC. Translating gives CASSVGSGSYEQYF. Supplemented by reference TRBV9 and TRBJ2-7, the full variable domain reads DSGVTQTPKHLITATGQRVTLRCSPRSGDLSVYWYQQSLDQGLQFLIQYYNGEERAKGNILERFSAQQFPDLHSELNLSSLELGDSALYFCASSVGSGSYEQYFGPGTRLTVT.

This chain links TRBV7-8 with TRBJ1-3; TRBD1 matches 10 bases. Germline CDR1 reads SGHVS; CDR2 reads FQNEAQ. The CDR3 loop spans 14 amino acids. V lost 8 bases and J lost 3; bases outside the gene matches: 4. CDR3 DNA sequence: TGTGCCAGCTGGGACAGGGGTTATGGAAACACCATATATTTT. This sequence encodes CASWDRGYGNTIYF.

The chain combines TRBV7-9 with TRBJ1-2, with D tentatively TRBD1 (5 bases). Trimming cost V 1 base and J 4 bases, with 16 bases left between them. The germline CDR1 and CDR2 sequences are SEHNR and FQNEAQ (reference sequence). The CDR3 is 16 amino acids. The chain's CDR3 is CASSLGAAGASYGYTF. CDR3 DNA sequence: TGTGCCAGCAGCTTAGGGGCCGCCGGGGCTAGCTATGGCTACACCTTC.

The chain is built from TRBV27 and TRBJ2-4; D not certain. This CDR3 is 11 amino acids long. V was cut by 7 bases and J by 5 bases, with 6 bases left in between. The germline V gene has CDR1 MNHEY and CDR2 SMNVEV (reference sequence). The CDR3 sequence is CASIQENIQYF. The CDR3 DNA sequence: TGTGCCAGCATTCAGGAAAACATTCAGTACTTC.

V usage is TRBV19 and J usage is TRBJ1-2; D gene uncertain. Trimming stripped 5 bases from V and 8 bases from J, with 12 bases between. Germline loops: CDR1 LNHDA, CDR2 SQIVND (reference sequence). The CDR3 length is 12 residues. The CDR3 coding sequence is TGTGCCAGTAGTTTCACAAGCAGAGGCTACACCTTC. It codes for CASSFTSRGYTF.

Notes on this clone: Germline is not matched at one junction end, which may reflect a read error. This rearrangement joins TRBV6-6 to TRBJ1-5, with 8 positions matching TRBD1. From germline, CDR1 is MNHNY and CDR2 SVGAGI (reference sequence). The CDR3 length is 12 residues. The CDR3 here is CALGQGNQPQHF. DNA for the CDR3: TGCGCCTTAGGACAGGGTAATCAGCCCCAGCATTTT.

The rearrangement uses TRBV30 and TRBJ1-1; the match to TRBD1 covers 8 bases. Germline V gives CDR1 GTSNPN, CDR2 SVGIG (reference sequence). The V gene end was trimmed by 3 bases and the J gene end by 1 base; junction bases not matched to a gene: 13. This CDR3 is built from 17 residues. CDR3 amino acids: CAWRDRVSGWPNTEAFF. The CDR3 DNA reads TGTGCCTGGAGGGACAGGGTGTCAGGTTGGCCGAACACTGAAGCTTTCTTT.

The V call is TRBV5-6, the J call TRBJ1-5, with 8 nucleotides matching TRBD1. The trim removed 4 bases at V and 1 base at J, leaving 4 bases unmatched. Germline CDR1 and CDR2: SGHDT and YYEEEE. There are 15 residues in the CDR3. The DNA for the CDR3 is TGTGCCAGCAGCCCAGGGGGCGTGAGCAATCAGCCCCAGCATTTT. As protein: CASSPGGVSNQPQHF.

Concerning this clone: Other DNA sequences in the sample encode the same CDR3. The rearrangement joins TRBV28 to TRBJ2-2; 8 positions agree with TRBD2. The CDR3 loop spans 16 amino acids. Trimming took 5 bases from V and 3 from J; bases not matched to a gene: 8. CDR1 is MDHEN, CDR2 SYDVKM, per germline. The CDR3 sequence is CASSPPAGGYTGELFF. The CDR3 DNA reads as TGTGCCAGCAGTCCCCCGGCGGGAGGATACACCGGGGAGCTGTTTTTT.

The V call is TRBV27, the J call TRBJ2-7, with 9 bases matching TRBD1. CDR3 length: 16 amino acids. The ends lost 6 bases at V and 0 bases at J; junction bases unmatched: 9. The germline V gene has CDR1 MNHEY and CDR2 SMNVEV (reference sequence). The CDR3 loop is CASRPPGTGPSYEQYF. CDR3 DNA sequence: TGTGCCAGCAGGCCCCCGGGGACAGGGCCCTCCTACGAGCAGTACTTC.